The 10 T cell receptor beta chains presented below share a single source sample, sequenced in a study of blood T cell repertoires in COVID-19. The method was immunoSEQ multiplex PCR; TCRdb's version includes in-frame clones alone and lacks a portion of them. Found here are around 140,000 clones, approximately 80% of them singletons; the top ten hold 8% to 9.5%. Specimen: peripheral blood. The origin of the receptors is a woman aged 55-70 years with active or convalescent COVID-19.

This sequence joins TRBV6-7 and TRBJ2-5, with 8 bases identical to TRBD2. TRBV6-7 has ORF status, its function being uncertain. The CDR3 covers 15 residues. V dropped 4 bases and J dropped 7; count of bases not matched to a gene: 11. CDR3 amino acids: CASSCPGGGPLTQYF. The CDR3 nucleotides read TGTGCCAGCAGTTGCCCCGGCGGGGGGCCCCTGACCCAGTACTTC.

The rearrangement uses TRBV4-1 and TRBJ2-2, with 7 bases matching TRBD1. The CDR3 runs to 14 residues. CDR1 is MGHRA, CDR2 YSYEKL, per germline. Trimming took 3 bases from V and 7 from J; bases not matched to a gene: 5. For the CDR3, the DNA is TGCGCCAGCAGCCACCGACAGGGCCTCGGGGAGCTGTTTTTT. The encoded protein is CASSHRQGLGELFF.

The chain couples TRBV28 to TRBJ1-2, with 9 bases lining up with TRBD1. The CDR3 contains 14 residues. Germline V gives CDR1 MDHEN, CDR2 SYDVKM. Losses at the gene ends were 1 base for V and 4 bases for J; bases not matched to a gene: 1. The CDR3 nucleotides are TGTGCCAGCAGTTTATTGACAGGGGGCTATGGCTACACCTTC. This encodes CASSLLTGGYGYTF.

This clone was seen at least ten times. The CDR3 loop is CASSQEPPWTNTGELFF. DNA for the CDR3: TGTGCCAGCAGCCAGGAGCCTCCCTGGACGAACACCGGGGAGCTGTTTTTT. V is TRBV3-1 (or the pseudogene TRBV3-2) and J is TRBJ2-2; D not certain. This CDR3 is built from 17 residues. Germline CDR1 is LGHDT and CDR2 is YNNKEL (reference sequence). Trimming removed 3 bases from V and 0 bases from J, with 14 bases in between.

This clone was detected once. V is TRBV12-3 or TRBV12-4 and J is TRBJ2-2; TRBD2 matches 7 bases. CDR3 length: 13 residues. V was clipped by 4 bases and J by 6 bases; unmatched bases: 2. The CDR3 reads CASSWGGPGELFF. CDR3 DNA sequence: TGTGCCAGCAGTTGGGGGGGACCCGGGGAGCTGTTTTTT.

This clone occurred once. This chain uses TRBV2 with TRBJ1-2; 10 bases line up with TRBD1. The germline V gene has CDR1 SNHLY and CDR2 FYNNEI. Trimming removed 2 bases from V and 7 bases from J; junction bases left unmatched: 10. This CDR3 region has 16 residues. Here the CDR3 DNA reads TGTGCCAGCAGTGAACCCGGACAGGGGGGTGTGAGTGGCTACACCTTC. It translates to CASSEPGQGGVSGYTF. Variable domain in full (rest from reference TRBV2 and TRBJ1-2): EPEVTQTPSHQVTQMGQEVILRCVPISNHLYFYWYRQILGQKVEFLVSFYNNEISEKSEIFDDQFSVERPDGSNFTLKIRSTKLEDSAMYFCASSEPGQGGVSGYTFGSGTRLTVV.

The chain joins TRBV5-1 to TRBJ2-7; 8 bases fit TRBD2. The germline CDR1 and CDR2 sequences are SGHRS and YFSETQ. V gave up 4 bases and J gave up 4 bases; unmatched junction bases: 4. The CDR3 loop spans 13 amino acids. The CDR3 here is CASSPGLDYEQYF. The CDR3, as DNA: TGCGCCAGCAGCCCGGGACTAGATTACGAGCAGTACTTC.

This chain uses TRBV5-1 with TRBJ1-1, with no clear D. The V and J ends lost 0 bases and 3 bases respectively, with 6 bases between them. Germline lookup yields CDR1 SGHRS and CDR2 YFSETQ. The CDR3 totals 13 residues. The CDR3 spells CASSLAGDTEAFF. The CDR3 DNA is TGCGCCAGCAGCTTGGCCGGGGACACTGAAGCTTTCTTT.

This clone was found a few times. The chain recombines TRBV18 with TRBJ2-7, with 10 bases matching TRBD2. Germline-derived CDR1 and CDR2 are KGHSH and LQKENI. CDR3 size: 17 residues. V was clipped by 1 base and J by 0 bases; unmatched bases: 6. The CDR3 nucleotides are TGTGCCAGCTCACCACAACGACTAGCGGGTCGCTCCTACGAGCAGTACGTC. Its protein is CASSPQRLAGRSYEQYV.

The rearrangement links TRBV3-1 (or the pseudogene TRBV3-2) to TRBJ2-5; TRBD2 matches at 11 bases. Germline values: CDR1 LGHDT, CDR2 YNNKEL (reference sequence). The CDR3 totals 16 residues. The trim removed 4 bases at V and 4 bases at J, leaving 8 bases unmatched. As DNA, the CDR3 is TGTGCCAGCAGCCTTAATAGCGGGGGGGCCTCAGAGACCCAGTACTTC. This encodes CASSLNSGGASETQYF.